This T cell receptor (beta chain) was documented in a study of blood T cell repertoires in COVID-19. Study information: Whether acute or convalescent, the COVID-19 samples came from the United States, Italy and Spain.

Germline V CDR1 and CDR2: MGHRA, YSYEKL. Trimming shortened V by 0 bases and J by 3 bases, and 8 bases separated the two germline ends. The CDR3 loop spans 14 amino acids. Assay used: immunoSEQ multiplex PCR; TCRdb lists only in-frame clones, some missing. Here the sample spans 250,000 to 350,000 clones, about 92% being singletons. The study recruited people aged about 18 to 89 years across roughly 25 US areas. Clinical history reported by participants formed the basis on which cohorts were assigned. Specimen: PBMCs or T cells enriched from blood (not recorded which). The clonotype comes from a man between 60 and 70 years old who had recovered from COVID-19. The chain has TRBV4-1 and TRBJ1-1; a weak D match, TRBD1 (5 bases). The CDR3 loop is CASSQEAGDTEAFF. CDR3 in DNA: TGCGCCAGCAGCCAAGAAGCGGGGGACACTGAAGCTTTCTTT.